This T cell receptor (beta chain) was profiled in a study of shared clonotypes between healthy human individuals (dated by TCRdb to the early 2020s). Broadly, across the study: The cohort included three men and two women between 18 and 49 years of age. The study deeply sequenced blood TCR repertoires of about 5 healthy adults to estimate repertoire size and the extent of clonotype sharing between individuals. Libraries were prepared and TCR repertoires were sequenced by different laboratories using diverse techniques, in order to increase sequencing depth and limit assay-specific biases. Each donor's leukapheresis produced roughly between about 0.9 and 9.5 billion PBMCs. For each donor, CD4 naive and CD4 memory were each given three plates, CD8 naive was given two plates, and CD8 memory was given one plate. Results and caveats for the whole study, not just this receptor: Pairwise subsampling indicated that sequencing depth was expected to affect the degree of clonotype sharing among donors. Sampling was restricted to blood, and TCR repertoires in tissue are likely to differ from TCR repertoires in blood. Because the study included only a small number of donors, the genetic and exposure-history diversity represented was limited. Larger estimated clonotype richness was generally found for naive subsets than for memory subsets. Rarefaction of sorted-subset datasets indicated incomplete sequencing despite the large sequencing depth. Higher generation probabilities were observed for clonotypes shared by all four sorted-subset donors than for non-shared clonotypes. About 5% of naive CD4, around 4% of naive CD8, around 2.3% of memory CD4, and roughly 0.4% of memory CD8 clonotypes were shared across several donors.

From its cysteine to its phenylalanine, the CDR3 spans 12 amino acids. Only the CDR3 portion is preserved as DNA: 36 bases, with reading frame beginning at the first base. V is pared back by 4 bases and J by 6 bases, with 12 bases lying between the germline termini. The germline V gene provides CDR1 SQVTM and CDR2 ANQGSEA. Concerning this clone itself: The specificity of this receptor is unknown. No much larger clone exists at a distance of one base, and base qualities are not known.

Healthy HIV-negative adults with no recently reported acute infections or vaccinations were included as donors. Every donor was a Caucasian adult residing in Nashville, Tennessee, USA. CD4+ T cells were enriched by magnetic negative selection, after which naive cells were positively selected on CD45RA and the negative fraction was taken as the memory subset. After blood collection by leukapheresis, PBMCs were isolated using Ficoll-Histopaque density gradient centrifugation and then cryopreserved in the vapor phase of liquid nitrogen. Analytical flow cytometry was used to check the purity and quantity of every magnetically sorted T cell population. Genomic DNA was isolated from each sorted fraction and quantified by UV absorbance on a Nanodrop 2000c. Using the deep immunoSEQ assay, TCR CDR3 regions were amplified from genomic DNA by multiplex PCR. Extracted genomic DNA from each cell subset was distributed evenly across all wells of several immunoSEQ 96-well plates, and each plate was treated as a replicate. For sorted subsets, each replicate PCR was loaded with 200 ng genomic DNA, equivalent to 25,000 to 35,000 T cell genomes. The purified libraries were quantified using a Qubit 3.0 fluorometer, sized with a Bioanalyzer 2100, and then quantified again using the KAPA Library Quantification kit. A separate single-read 150-cycle Illumina NextSeq 550 flow cell was used to sequence each immunoSEQ 96-well plate. In the source study's methods: Because the immunoSEQ output included only junctional sequences and no quality scores, the filtering could not be the same as the filtering used for full-length reads. Sequences were annotated with PyIR, a Python wrapper for IgBLAST v1.9, using IMGT germline references to assign V/J genes and CDR3. Reads were removed for weak V/J assignments (E-value above 1e-6), missing CDR3, stop codons, out-of-frame junctions, or ambiguous translated residues. V3J clonotypes were defined as sequences sharing the same inferred V gene, J gene, and CDR3 amino acid sequence. Percentage overlap between repertoires was calculated by dividing the number of shared unique clonotypes by the size of the smaller repertoire. Richness of each repertoire was evaluated using RTK rarefaction, the Chao1 estimator, and Recon v2.1 estimates of unobserved clonotypes. For all TCRbeta clonotypes obtained by the gDNA method from four donors, generation probabilities were computed with OLGA. In TCRdb, the immuneACCESS table is reduced to in-frame sequences with V and J assigned. These tables do not hold every clone; where another copy was compared, an unresolved V gene accounts for under half, and the others remain unexplained. V, J and clone size derive from that table, while D and trimming were established from the DNA sequence. Within this sample are more than 1,200,000 clones, with around 98.5% of them counted one time only. The top ten clones comprise 0.36% of the sample.

This chain joins TRBV29-1 to TRBJ1-2, with a weak D call of TRBD1 (5 bases match). The origin of this receptor is a man aged 30-40 years in good health. The sample comprised naive CD4+ T cells sorted from blood. Taken with the paper, the label for cell subset or site translates to: CD45RA+ positively selected. This receptor carries the CDR3 CSVVSQQDGYTF. The nucleotides are TGCAGCGTTGTGTCCCAACAGGATGGCTACACCTTC.